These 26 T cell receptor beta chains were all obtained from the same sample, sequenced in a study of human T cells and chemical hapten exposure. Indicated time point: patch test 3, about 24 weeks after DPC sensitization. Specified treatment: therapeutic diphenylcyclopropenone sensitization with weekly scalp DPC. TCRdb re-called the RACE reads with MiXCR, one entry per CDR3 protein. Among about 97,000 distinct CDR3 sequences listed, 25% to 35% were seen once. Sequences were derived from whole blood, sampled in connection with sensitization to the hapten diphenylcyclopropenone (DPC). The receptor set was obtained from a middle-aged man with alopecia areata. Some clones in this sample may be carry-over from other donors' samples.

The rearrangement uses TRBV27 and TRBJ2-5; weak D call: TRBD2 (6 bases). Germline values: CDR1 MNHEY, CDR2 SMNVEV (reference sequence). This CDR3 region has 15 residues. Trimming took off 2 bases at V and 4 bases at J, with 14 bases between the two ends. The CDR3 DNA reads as TGTGCCAGCAGTTTAAGGTGGCAGGGAGGAGAGACCCAGTACTTC. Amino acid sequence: CASSLRWQGGETQYF.

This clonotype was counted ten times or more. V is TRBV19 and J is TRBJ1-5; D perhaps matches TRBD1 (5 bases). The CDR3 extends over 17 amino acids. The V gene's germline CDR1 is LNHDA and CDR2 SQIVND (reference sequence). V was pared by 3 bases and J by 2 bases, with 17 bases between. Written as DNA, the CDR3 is TGTGCCAGTAGTATTGGGGGGGGGTACCATGGCAATCAGCCCCAGCATTTT. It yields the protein CASSIGGGYHGNQPQHF.

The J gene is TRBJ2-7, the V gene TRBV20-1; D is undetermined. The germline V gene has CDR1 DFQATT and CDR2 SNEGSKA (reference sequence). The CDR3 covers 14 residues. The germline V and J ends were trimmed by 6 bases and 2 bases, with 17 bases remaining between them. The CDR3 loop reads CSAPRQLGPYEQYF. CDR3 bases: TGCAGTGCCCCGAGGCAGCTGGGCCCCTACGAGCAGTACTTC.

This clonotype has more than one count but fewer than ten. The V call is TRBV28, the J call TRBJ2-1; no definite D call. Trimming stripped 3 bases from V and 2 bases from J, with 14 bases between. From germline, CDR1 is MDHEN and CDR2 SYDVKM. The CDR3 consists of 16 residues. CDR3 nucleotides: TGTGCCAGCAGTTTCTTAGACCTCGGTGCCTACAATGAGCAGTTCTTC. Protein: CASSFLDLGAYNEQFF.

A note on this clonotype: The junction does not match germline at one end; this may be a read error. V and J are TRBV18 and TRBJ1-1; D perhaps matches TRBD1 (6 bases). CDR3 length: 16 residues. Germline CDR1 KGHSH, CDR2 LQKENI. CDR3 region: CVSSPQPGTKETEAFF. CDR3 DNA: TGTGTCAGCTCACCACAGCCAGGGACAAAGGAAACTGAAGCTTTCTTT.

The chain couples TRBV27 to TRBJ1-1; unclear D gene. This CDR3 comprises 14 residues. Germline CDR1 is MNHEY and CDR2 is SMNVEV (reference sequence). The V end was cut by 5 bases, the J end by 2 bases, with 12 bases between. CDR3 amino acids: CASSLIRENTEAFF. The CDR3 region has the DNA TGTGCCAGCAGTCTCATACGGGAAAACACTGAAGCTTTCTTT.

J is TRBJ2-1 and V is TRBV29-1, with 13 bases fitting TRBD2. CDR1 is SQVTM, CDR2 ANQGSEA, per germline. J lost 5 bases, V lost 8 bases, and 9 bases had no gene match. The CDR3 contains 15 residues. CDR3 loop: CSLRGGTSGNNEQFF. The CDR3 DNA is TGCAGCCTTCGAGGGGGGACTAGCGGGAACAATGAGCAGTTCTTC.

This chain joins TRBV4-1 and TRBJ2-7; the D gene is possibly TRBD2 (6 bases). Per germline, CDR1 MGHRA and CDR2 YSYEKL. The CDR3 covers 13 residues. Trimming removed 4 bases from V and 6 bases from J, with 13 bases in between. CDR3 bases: TGCGCCAGCAGCCCCCCGGGGGTCAGCGAGCAGTACTTC. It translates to CASSPPGVSEQYF.

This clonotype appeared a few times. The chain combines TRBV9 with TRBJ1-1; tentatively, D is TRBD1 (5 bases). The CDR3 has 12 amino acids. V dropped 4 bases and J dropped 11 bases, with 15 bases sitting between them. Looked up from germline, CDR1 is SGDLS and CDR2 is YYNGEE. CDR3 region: CASSPRDTTAFF. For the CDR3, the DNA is TGTGCCAGCAGCCCCAGGGATACAACGGCTTTCTTT. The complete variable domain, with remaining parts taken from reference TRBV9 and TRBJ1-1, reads DSGVTQTPKHLITATGQRVTLRCSPRSGDLSVYWYQQSLDQGLQFLIQYYNGEERAKGNILERFSAQQFPDLHSELNLSSLELGDSALYFCASSPRDTTAFFGQGTRLTVV.

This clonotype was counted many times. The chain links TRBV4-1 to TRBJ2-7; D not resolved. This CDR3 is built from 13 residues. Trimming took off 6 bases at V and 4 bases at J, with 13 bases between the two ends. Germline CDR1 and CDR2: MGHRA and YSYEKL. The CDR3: CASSLVKGYEQYF. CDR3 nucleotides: TGCGCCAGCAGTCTGGTAAAGGGATACGAGCAGTACTTC.

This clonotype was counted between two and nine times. CDR3 amino acids: CASSLGGRAYEQYF. As DNA, the CDR3 is TGCGCCAGCAGCTTGGGGGGGCGCGCCTACGAGCAGTACTTC. This chain links TRBV5-1 with TRBJ2-7, with TRBD1 as a possible D gene (6 bases). Deletions cut 0 bases from V and 2 bases from J, with 9 bases between. Germline V gene lookup returns CDR1 SGHRS and CDR2 YFSETQ. The CDR3 runs to 14 residues. Complete variable domain (other parts from reference TRBV5-1 and TRBJ2-7): KAGVTQTPRYLIKTRGQQVTLSCSPISGHRSVSWYQQTPGQGLQFLFEYFSETQRNKGNFPGRFSGRQFSNSRSEMNVSTLELGDSALYLCASSLGGRAYEQYFGPGTRLTVT.

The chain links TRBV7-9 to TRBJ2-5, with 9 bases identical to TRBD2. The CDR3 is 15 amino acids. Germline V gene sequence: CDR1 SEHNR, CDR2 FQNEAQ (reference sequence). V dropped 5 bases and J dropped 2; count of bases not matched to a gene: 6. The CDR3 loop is CASSERLAAQETQYF. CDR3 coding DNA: TGTGCCAGCAGCGAAAGACTAGCGGCTCAAGAGACCCAGTACTTC.

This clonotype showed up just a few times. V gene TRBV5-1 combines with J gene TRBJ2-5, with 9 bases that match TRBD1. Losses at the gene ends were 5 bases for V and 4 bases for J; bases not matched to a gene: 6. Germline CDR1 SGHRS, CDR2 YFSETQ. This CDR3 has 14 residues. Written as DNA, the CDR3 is TGCGCCAGCAGTCGGGACAGGGAGGGAGAGACCCAGTACTTC. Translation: CASSRDREGETQYF. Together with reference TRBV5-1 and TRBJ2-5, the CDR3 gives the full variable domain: KAGVTQTPRYLIKTRGQQVTLSCSPISGHRSVSWYQQTPGQGLQFLFEYFSETQRNKGNFPGRFSGRQFSNSRSEMNVSTLELGDSALYLCASSRDREGETQYFGPGTRLLVL.

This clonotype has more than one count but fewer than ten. The CDR3 loop reads CASSLETAFSGNTIYF. Written as DNA, the CDR3 is TGTGCCAGCAGCCTAGAGACAGCGTTTTCTGGAAACACCATATATTTT. V gene TRBV5-6 combines with J gene TRBJ1-3, with D possibly TRBD1 on 5 matching bases. Germline loops: CDR1 SGHDT, CDR2 YYEEEE. V lost 4 bases and J 1 base, leaving 15 bases between the germline ends. The CDR3 length is 16 residues.

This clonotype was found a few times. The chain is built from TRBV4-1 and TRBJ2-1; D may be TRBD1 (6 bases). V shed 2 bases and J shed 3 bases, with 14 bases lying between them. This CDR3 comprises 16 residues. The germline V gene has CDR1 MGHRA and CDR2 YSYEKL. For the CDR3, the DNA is TGCGCCAGCAGCCAACAGCTTGGGACAAACTACAATGAGCAGTTCTTC. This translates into CASSQQLGTNYNEQFF.

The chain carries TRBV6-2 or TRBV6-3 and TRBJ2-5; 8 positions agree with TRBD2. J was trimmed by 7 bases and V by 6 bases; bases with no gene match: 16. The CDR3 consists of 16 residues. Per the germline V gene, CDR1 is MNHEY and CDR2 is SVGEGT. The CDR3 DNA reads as TGTGCCAGCAGAATACTAGCGGTTGGCCGATTCGGGACCCAGTACTTC. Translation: CASRILAVGRFGTQYF.

CDR3 nucleotide sequence: TGTGCCAGCAGCTCTAGCGGGACCCGCACAGATACGCAGTATTTT. Encoded protein: CASSSSGTRTDTQYF. V and J are TRBV7-2 and TRBJ2-3, with 9 bases that match TRBD2. V lost 4 bases to trimming and J lost 1 base; unmatched junction nucleotides: 3. Germline CDR1 is SGHTA and CDR2 is FQGNSA. The CDR3 runs 15 residues.

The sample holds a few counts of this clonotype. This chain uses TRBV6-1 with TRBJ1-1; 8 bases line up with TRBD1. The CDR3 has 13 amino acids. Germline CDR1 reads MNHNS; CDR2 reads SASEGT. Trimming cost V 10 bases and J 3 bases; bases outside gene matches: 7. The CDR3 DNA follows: TGTGCCACCTCCACGGACAGGGACACTGAAGCTTTCTTT. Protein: CATSTDRDTEAFF.

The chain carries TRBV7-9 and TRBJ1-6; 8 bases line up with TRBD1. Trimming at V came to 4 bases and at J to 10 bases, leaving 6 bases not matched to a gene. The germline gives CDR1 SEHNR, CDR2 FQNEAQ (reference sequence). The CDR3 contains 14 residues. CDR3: CASSYGQGGSPLHF. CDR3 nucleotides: TGTGCCAGCAGCTACGGACAGGGAGGGTCACCCCTCCACTTT. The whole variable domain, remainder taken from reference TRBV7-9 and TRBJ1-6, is DTGVSQNPRHKITKRGQNVTFRCDPISEHNRLYWYRQTLGQGPEFLTYFQNEAQLEKSRLLSDRFSAERPKGSFSTLEIQRTEQGDSAMYLCASSYGQGGSPLHFGNGTRLTVT.

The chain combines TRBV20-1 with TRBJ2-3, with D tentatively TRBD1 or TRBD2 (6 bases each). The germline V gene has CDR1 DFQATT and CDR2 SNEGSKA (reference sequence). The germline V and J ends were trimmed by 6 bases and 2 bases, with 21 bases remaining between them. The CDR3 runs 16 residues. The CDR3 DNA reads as TGCAGTGCCCCCGGGACACCGGGGGATTTCACAGATACGCAGTATTTT. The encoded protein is CSAPGTPGDFTDTQYF.

In DNA form, the CDR3 reads TGTGCCAGCAAGGGACGAGCCTATGAGCAGTTCTTC. Translation: CASKGRAYEQFF. The genes are TRBV5-8 and TRBJ2-1, with D perhaps being TRBD1 or TRBD2 (5 bases each). V lost 6 bases to trimming and J lost 8 bases, with 12 bases between them. CDR3 length equals 12 residues. Germline V gene sequence: CDR1 SGHTS, CDR2 YDEGEE.

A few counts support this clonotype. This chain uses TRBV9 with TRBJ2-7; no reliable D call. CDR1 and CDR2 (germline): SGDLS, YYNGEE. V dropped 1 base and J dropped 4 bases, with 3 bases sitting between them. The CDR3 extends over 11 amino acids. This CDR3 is CASSVMYEQYF. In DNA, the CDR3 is TGTGCCAGCAGCGTAATGTACGAGCAGTACTTC.

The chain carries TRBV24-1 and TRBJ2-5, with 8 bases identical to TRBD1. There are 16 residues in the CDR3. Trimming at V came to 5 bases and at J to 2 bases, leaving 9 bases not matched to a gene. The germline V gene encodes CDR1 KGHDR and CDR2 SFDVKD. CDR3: CATSGSGTGLQETQYF. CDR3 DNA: TGTGCCACCAGTGGCTCCGGGACAGGTTTACAAGAGACCCAGTACTTC.

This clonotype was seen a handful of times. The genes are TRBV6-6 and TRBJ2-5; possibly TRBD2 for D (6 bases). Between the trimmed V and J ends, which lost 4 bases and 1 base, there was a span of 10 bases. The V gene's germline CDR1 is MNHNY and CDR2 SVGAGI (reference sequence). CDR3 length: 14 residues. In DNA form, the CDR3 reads TGTGCCAGCAGTTCTCTGCGGGGCCAAGAGACCCAGTACTTC. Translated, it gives CASSSLRGQETQYF.

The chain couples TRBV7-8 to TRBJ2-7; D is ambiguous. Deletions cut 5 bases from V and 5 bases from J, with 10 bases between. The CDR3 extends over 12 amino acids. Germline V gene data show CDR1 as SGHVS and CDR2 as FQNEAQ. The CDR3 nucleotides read TGTGCCAGCAGCAGACTCCCCGACGAGCAGTACTTC. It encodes CASSRLPDEQYF. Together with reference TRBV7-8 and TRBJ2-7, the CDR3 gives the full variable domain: GAGVSQSPRYKVAKRGQDVALRCDPISGHVSLFWYQQALGQGPEFLTYFQNEAQLDKSGLPSDRFFAERPEGSVSTLKIQRTQQEDSAVYLCASSRLPDEQYFGPGTRLTVT.

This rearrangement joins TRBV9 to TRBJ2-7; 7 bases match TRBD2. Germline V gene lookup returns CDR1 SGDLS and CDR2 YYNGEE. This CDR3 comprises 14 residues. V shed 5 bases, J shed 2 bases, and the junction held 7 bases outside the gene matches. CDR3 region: CASSPSGGPYEQYF. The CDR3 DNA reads TGTGCCAGCAGTCCTAGCGGAGGCCCCTACGAGCAGTACTTC. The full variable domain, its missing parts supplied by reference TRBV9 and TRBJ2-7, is DSGVTQTPKHLITATGQRVTLRCSPRSGDLSVYWYQQSLDQGLQFLIQYYNGEERAKGNILERFSAQQFPDLHSELNLSSLELGDSALYFCASSPSGGPYEQYFGPGTRLTVT.